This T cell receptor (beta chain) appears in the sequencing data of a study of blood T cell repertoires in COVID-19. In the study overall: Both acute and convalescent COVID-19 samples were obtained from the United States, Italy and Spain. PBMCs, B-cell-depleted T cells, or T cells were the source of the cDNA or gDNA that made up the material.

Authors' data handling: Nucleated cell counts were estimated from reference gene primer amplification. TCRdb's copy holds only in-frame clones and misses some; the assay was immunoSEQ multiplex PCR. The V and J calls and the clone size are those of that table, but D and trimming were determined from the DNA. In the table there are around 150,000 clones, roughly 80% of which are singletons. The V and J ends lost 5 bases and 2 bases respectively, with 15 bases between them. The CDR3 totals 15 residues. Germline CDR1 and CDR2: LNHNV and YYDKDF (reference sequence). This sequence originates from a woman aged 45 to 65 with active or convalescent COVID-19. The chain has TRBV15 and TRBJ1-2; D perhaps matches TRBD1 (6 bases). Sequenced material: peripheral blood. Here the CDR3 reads CATSGIQQGNYGYTF. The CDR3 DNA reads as TGTGCCACCAGCGGAATTCAACAGGGAAACTATGGCTACACCTTC.